The source of this T cell receptor (beta chain) is a study of PD-1 blockade in classical Hodgkin lymphoma. Worth noting for this clone: The antigen remains undetermined.

General study findings and limits: Patients with an early start, nivolumab under 1 year after ASCT, were excluded.

Autologous stem cell transplantation was followed by relapse in every patient, and brentuximab vedotin exposure varied. Assay used: immunoSEQ multiplex PCR; TCRdb lists only in-frame clones, some missing. The sample consists of 35,000 or so clones, around 80% of them appearing once. The receptor's source is a human donor with classical Hodgkin lymphoma. The sample in question was peripheral blood mononuclear cells (PBMCs), obtained before the second cycle of nivolumab.

The CDR3 region is CASTPEDRDYGYTF. The CDR3 coding sequence is TGTGCCAGCACCCCCGAAGACAGGGACTATGGCTACACCTTC. This chain uses TRBV9 with TRBJ1-2; 7 bases line up with TRBD1. J was trimmed by 3 bases and V by 6 bases; bases with no gene match: 8. CDR1 is SGDLS and CDR2 is YYNGEE in the germline V gene. The CDR3 covers 14 residues.